The 7 T cell receptor beta chains below were found in one sample sequenced in a study of CD4 and CD8 cells across lung adenocarcinoma regions. From the PCR reads, TCRdb called clonotypes with MiXCR, one entry per CDR3 protein. The sample lists roughly 13,000 distinct CDR3 sequences, 35% to 55% occurring once. The sample taken for sequencing was CD4+ T cells from the center of a lung tumor. These receptors originate from a male donor with lung adenocarcinoma. The CD4 and CD8 labels of this study may be unreliable.

A few counts support this clonotype. V gene TRBV30 combines with J gene TRBJ2-5; no clear D gene. Germline CDR1 reads GTSNPN; CDR2 reads SVGIG (reference sequence). The CDR3 loop spans 12 amino acids. The V gene lost 2 bases and the J gene lost 5 bases, with 9 bases spanning the gap. The CDR3 loop is CAWSSSLETQYF. The CDR3 DNA reads TGTGCCTGGAGTAGTAGCTTGGAGACCCAGTACTTC.

This clonotype was observed a few times. The gene calls are TRBV25-1 and TRBJ1-1; D is possibly TRBD1 (5 bases). The CDR3 is 14 amino acids. Germline V gives CDR1 MGHDK, CDR2 SYGVNS. V lost 1 base and J lost 4, with 10 bases in between. The CDR3 DNA is TGTGCCAGCAGTGAATGGGGGGATACCACTGAAGCTTTCTTT. This gives the protein CASSEWGDTTEAFF.

V gene TRBV6-1 combines with J gene TRBJ2-3; weak D call: TRBD2 (6 bases). The CDR3 loop spans 15 amino acids. V lost 9 bases, J lost 14 bases, and 30 bases lay in between. Germline CDR1 and CDR2: MNHNS and SASEGT. The DNA for the CDR3 is TGTGCCAGGTGTCAGGAGGGTGGGAGCGCAGATGCGCTGTATTTT. Translation gives CARCQEGGSADALYF.

In this sample, this clonotype turned up a few times. The genes are TRBV27 and TRBJ2-4, with D unresolved. With the DNA end fitting TRBJ2-3 better, the J assignment may be wrong. The CDR3 is 14 residues long. The germline gives CDR1 MNHEY, CDR2 SMNVEV (reference sequence). The CDR3 coding sequence is TGTGCCAGCAGTTTCTTAACAGCAACAGATATTCAGTATTTT. Translated, it gives CASSFLTATDIQYF.

This clonotype came up many times. The V gene is TRBV6-1, the J gene TRBJ2-1; no clear D gene. Germline V gene sequence: CDR1 MNHNS, CDR2 SASEGT. Between the trimmed V and J ends, which lost 6 bases and 3 bases, there was a span of 9 bases. The CDR3 is 13 amino acids. Here the CDR3 reads CASRWGSYNEQFF. The CDR3, as DNA: TGTGCCAGCAGGTGGGGAAGCTACAATGAGCAGTTCTTC.

In its sample, this clonotype was seen many times. The chain links TRBV6-5 to TRBJ2-7; 8 positions agree with TRBD1. J lost 0 bases, V lost 6 bases, and 4 bases had no gene match. Per germline, CDR1 MNHEY and CDR2 SVGAGI. The CDR3 sequence is 14 residues long. CDR3 residues: CASRAGQASYEQYF. The CDR3 DNA reads as TGTGCCAGCAGGGCGGGACAGGCCTCCTACGAGCAGTACTTC.

This clonotype was picked up a small number of times. A much bigger clone sits one base away, suggesting this may be a read error. The chain uses TRBV6-1 and TRBJ2-1; tentative D call: TRBD2 (5 bases). V was cut by 6 bases and J by 10 bases, with 16 bases left in between. The CDR3 sequence is 13 residues long. CDR1 MNHNS and CDR2 SASEGT come from the germline V gene. The CDR3 region is CASSPGLSYEQFF. DNA for the CDR3: TGTGCCAGCAGCCCTGGACTTTCCTACGAGCAGTTCTTC.